The clone carrying this TCR beta chain came up many times. Its antigen is currently unknown. These data come from a study of identical twins. Study conclusions and caveats: Where out-of-frame alpha sequences were twin-shared, they showed excess low generation probability.

The V segment lost 0 bases and the J segment 0 bases; nucleotides outside the gene matches: 7. Germline V lookup: CDR1 DFQATT, CDR2 SNEGSKA (reference sequence). The CDR3 covers 18 residues. Healthy Caucasian donors formed the entire cohort. Through template switching, a universal primer site was introduced, and the cDNA contained unique molecular identifiers. Using its own MiXCR run on the 5' RACE reads, TCRdb lists one record per CDR3 protein. The table lists about 690,000 distinct CDR3 sequences, 5.5% to 6.5% of them singletons. The clonotype originates from a man between 18 and 35 years old in good health. The sample comprised naive T cells sorted from blood. The V gene is TRBV20-1, the J gene TRBJ2-5; the match to TRBD2 covers 13 bases. DNA of the CDR3: TGCAGTGCTAGAGATCAAGGGACTAGCGGGACCTACCAAGAGACCCAGTACTTC. Its protein product is CSARDQGTSGTYQETQYF.